The source of this T cell receptor beta chain is a study of blood T cell repertoires in COVID-19. Background on the study: Samples representing acute and convalescent COVID-19 were sourced from the United States, Italy and Spain. From T cells, B-cell-depleted T cells, or PBMCs came the material, which was cDNA or gDNA.

This clone was seen only once. Here immunoSEQ multiplex PCR was the method, and the copy in TCRdb shows in-frame clones only, minus some. The sample holds 55,000 to 75,000 clones; 79% are singletons and the top ten take around 3.2%. The CDR3 covers 14 residues. CDR1 and CDR2 from the germline V gene are KGHSH and LQKENI. Trimming cost V 2 bases and J 7 bases; bases outside gene matches: 0. V is TRBV18 and J is TRBJ1-6, with TRBD1 matching over 9 bases. The receptor's source is a man aged 55 to 70 with acute or convalescent COVID-19. Material: peripheral blood. The CDR3 is CASSPGTGNSPLHF. The DNA for the CDR3 is TGTGCCAGCTCACCAGGGACAGGGAATTCACCCCTCCACTTT. The full variable domain, in which reference TRBV18 and TRBJ1-6 provide the parts outside the CDR3, is NAGVMQNPRHLVRRRGQEARLRCSPMKGHSHVYWYRQLPEEGLKFMVYLQKENIIDESGMPKERFSAEFPKEGPSILRIQQVVRGDSAAYFCASSPGTGNSPLHFGNGTRLTVT.